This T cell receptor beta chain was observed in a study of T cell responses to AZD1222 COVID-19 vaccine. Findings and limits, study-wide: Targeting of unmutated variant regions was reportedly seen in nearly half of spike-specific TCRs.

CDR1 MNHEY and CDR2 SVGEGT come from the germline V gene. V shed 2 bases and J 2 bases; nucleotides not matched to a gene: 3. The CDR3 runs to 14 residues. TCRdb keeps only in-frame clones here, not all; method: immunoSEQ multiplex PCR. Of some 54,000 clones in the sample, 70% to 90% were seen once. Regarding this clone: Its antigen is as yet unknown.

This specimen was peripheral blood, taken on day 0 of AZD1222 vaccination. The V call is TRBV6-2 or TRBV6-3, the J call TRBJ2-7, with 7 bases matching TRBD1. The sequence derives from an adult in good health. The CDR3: CASSYGQGAYEQYF. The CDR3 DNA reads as TGTGCCAGCAGTTACGGGCAGGGGGCCTACGAGCAGTACTTC.